This passage covers 5 T cell receptor beta chains from one sample sequenced in a study of T cells in localized non-small cell lung cancer. Assay used: immunoSEQ multiplex PCR; TCRdb lists only in-frame clones, some missing. The sample carries around 2,000 clones, roughly 34% recorded once. The material sequenced was lung tumor tissue, taken before any cancer treatment. The origin of the receptors is a male donor at least 60 years old with stage I squamous cell lung carcinoma.

This clone occurred a few times. The CDR3 nucleotides read TGTGCCAGCAGCCGGGACAGTAATTATAATTCACCCCTCCACTTT. It yields the protein CASSRDSNYNSPLHF. The chain couples TRBV9 to TRBJ1-6; TRBD1 matches at 7 bases. Germline V gene data show CDR1 as SGDLS and CDR2 as YYNGEE. The CDR3 is made up of 15 amino acids. The ends lost 4 bases at V and 4 bases at J; junction bases unmatched: 5.

The gene calls are TRBV19 and TRBJ2-6, with D hard to call. Trimming took off 5 bases at V and 3 bases at J, with 8 bases between the two ends. The CDR3 length is 14 residues. The germline V gene has CDR1 LNHDA and CDR2 SQIVND (reference sequence). CDR3 loop: CASSSPGGANVLTF. The CDR3 DNA reads as TGTGCCAGTAGTTCCCCCGGTGGGGCCAACGTCCTGACTTTC.

The genes are TRBV28 and TRBJ1-1; possibly TRBD1 for D (6 bases). This CDR3 is 12 amino acids long. V was clipped by 3 bases and J by 9 bases, with 11 bases between them. CDR1 and CDR2 from the germline V gene are MDHEN and SYDVKM. This CDR3 is CASSFSGTKAFF. CDR3 coding DNA: TGTGCCAGCAGTTTTTCCGGGACAAAAGCTTTCTTT.

V and J are TRBV18 and TRBJ2-4; 10 bases line up with TRBD2. V shed 6 bases, J shed 8 bases, and the junction held 10 bases outside the gene matches. Looked up from germline, CDR1 is KGHSH and CDR2 is LQKENI. The CDR3 is made up of 15 amino acids. The CDR3 is CASSGLAGAGDIQYF. The CDR3 bases are TGTGCCAGCTCGGGGCTAGCGGGAGCGGGCGACATTCAGTACTTC.

The J gene is TRBJ2-3, the V gene TRBV19; 7 bases align to TRBD1. CDR1 is LNHDA, CDR2 SQIVND, per germline (reference sequence). The ends lost 3 bases at V and 4 bases at J; junction bases unmatched: 7. The CDR3 runs 15 residues. The DNA of the CDR3 is TGTGCCAGTAGTATCCGGGGTCAGGGGGCAGATACGCAGTATTTT. It is translated as CASSIRGQGADTQYF. Drawing the rest from reference TRBV19 and TRBJ2-3, the complete variable domain is DGGITQSPKYLFRKEGQNVTLSCEQNLNHDAMYWYRQDPGQGLRLIYYSQIVNDFQKGDIAEGYSVSREKKESFPLTVTSAQKNPTAFYLCASSIRGQGADTQYFGPGTRLTVL.